This TCR beta chain stems from a study of blood T cell repertoires in COVID-19. Study at large: The analysed material was cDNA or gDNA that came from T cells, B-cell-depleted T cells, or PBMCs.

Participant-given clinical history determined each cohort assignment. Turning to this clone: Other DNA variants within this sample encode the same CDR3.

This CDR3 has 16 amino acids. Trimming removed 0 bases from V and 4 bases from J, with 13 bases in between. CDR1 MNHEY and CDR2 SVGAGI come from the germline V gene. Per the original methods: Researchers report that nucleated cell counts were estimated from reference gene primer amplification. Measured with immunoSEQ multiplex PCR; TCRdb has only the in-frame clones, and not every one. V, J and clone size were drawn from that table, and D and trimming were deduced from the DNA. The sample lists around 400,000 clones, roughly four fifths occurring once. The V call is TRBV6-5, the J call TRBJ1-3, with D possibly being TRBD1 (5 bases). This sequence was found in a woman aged 50 to 60 who had recovered from COVID-19. The sample comprised PBMCs or T cells enriched from blood (not recorded which). The CDR3 region has the DNA TGTGCCAGCAGTTACTCGAGGCAGGGAGGCGGAAACACCATATATTTT. This sequence encodes CASSYSRQGGGNTIYF.